Listed here are 8 T cell receptor beta chains from one sample, sequenced in a study of beta chain features in type 1 diabetes. All of the isolated RNA was reverse transcribed, so expressed TCRB transcripts were sequenced. Assay: immunoSEQ multiplex PCR; the TCRdb copy retains only in-frame clones and omits some. This table holds nearly 250,000 clones, approximately 14% found once. Sequenced sample: naive CD4+ T cells from blood. All receptors come from a middle-aged woman in good health.

Turning to this clone: The sample holds other DNA sequences that translate to the same CDR3. The rearrangement links TRBV5-1 to TRBJ2-1; perhaps TRBD2 as D (5 bases). The germline gives CDR1 SGHRS, CDR2 YFSETQ. The CDR3 spans 13 residues. V lost 0 bases and J lost 7, with 8 bases in between. The CDR3 DNA reads TGCGCCAGCAGCTTGGGCTCGGGGAATGAGCAGTTCTTC. This encodes CASSLGSGNEQFF.

A few counts support this clone. The gene calls are TRBV5-1 and TRBJ2-1; tentatively, D is TRBD1 (5 bases). The ends were cut back, 0 bases at V and 0 bases at J, with 10 bases in the middle. The CDR3 is 16 amino acids. CDR1 SGHRS and CDR2 YFSETQ come from the germline V gene. CDR3 in DNA: TGCGCCAGCAGCTTGGCCGTACAGGTCTCCTACAATGAGCAGTTCTTC. This sequence encodes CASSLAVQVSYNEQFF. Drawing the rest from reference TRBV5-1 and TRBJ2-1, the complete variable domain is KAGVTQTPRYLIKTRGQQVTLSCSPISGHRSVSWYQQTPGQGLQFLFEYFSETQRNKGNFPGRFSGRQFSNSRSEMNVSTLELGDSALYLCASSLAVQVSYNEQFFGPGTRLTVL.

This clone was observed a few times. The chain has TRBV19 and TRBJ1-3, with 8 bases aligning to TRBD1. CDR1 and CDR2 (germline): LNHDA, SQIVND (reference sequence). The CDR3 totals 14 residues. The trim removed 5 bases at V and 2 bases at J, leaving 2 bases unmatched. The CDR3 spells CASSVTGAGNTIYF. CDR3 coding DNA: TGTGCCAGTAGTGTGACAGGGGCTGGAAACACCATATATTTT.

The V gene is TRBV9, the J gene TRBJ2-7, with 8 bases identical to TRBD1. The CDR3 covers 15 residues. J lost 2 bases, V lost 3 bases, and 7 bases had no gene match. The germline V gene encodes CDR1 SGDLS and CDR2 YYNGEE. This CDR3 reads CASSAGTGSAYEQYF. CDR3 sequence (DNA): TGTGCCAGCAGCGCTGGGACAGGCAGCGCCTACGAGCAGTACTTC.

The chain links TRBV4-1 to TRBJ1-2; 9 positions match TRBD1. Germline CDR1 is MGHRA and CDR2 is YSYEKL. The J segment lost 3 bases and the V segment lost 1 base, leaving 3 bases of the junction unmatched. This CDR3 comprises 15 residues. This chain's CDR3 is CASSQATGGYYGYTF. As DNA, the CDR3 is TGCGCCAGCAGCCAAGCAACAGGGGGCTACTATGGCTACACCTTC.

V gene TRBV5-1 combines with J gene TRBJ2-1, with 11 nucleotides matching TRBD2. In germline, CDR1 is SGHRS, CDR2 YFSETQ. V was pared by 3 bases and J by 6 bases, with 11 bases of the junction left unmatched. There are 17 residues in the CDR3. CDR3 sequence (DNA): TGCGCCAGCAGCTCCCGGGTAGCGGGGGGGCCGGGCAATGAGCAGTTCTTC. Protein product: CASSSRVAGGPGNEQFF.

This clone was counted only a few times. This chain links TRBV19 with TRBJ2-4; D remains ambiguous. The CDR3 covers 17 residues. V dropped 5 bases and J dropped 3 bases, with 20 bases sitting between them. The germline V gene has CDR1 LNHDA and CDR2 SQIVND (reference sequence). The CDR3 sequence is CASSPQVLSGGKNIQYF. The CDR3 DNA reads as TGTGCCAGTAGTCCTCAAGTATTATCGGGTGGCAAAAACATTCAGTACTTC.

V usage is TRBV5-1 and J usage is TRBJ2-3; 7 nucleotides line up with TRBD2. V lost 4 bases and J lost 5; bases outside the gene matches: 10. This CDR3 region has 15 residues. Per the germline V gene, CDR1 is SGHRS and CDR2 is YFSETQ. CDR3 nucleotide sequence: TGCGCCAGCAGCGTGGCGGGGGTTTATAAAGATACGCAGTATTTT. Amino acid sequence: CASSVAGVYKDTQYF.